Listed here are 15 T cell receptor beta chains from one sample, sequenced in a study of T cell repertoires in ileal Crohn's disease. Time point noted: neoterminal ileum biopsy at postoperative endoscopy, about 6 months after surgery. The data were produced by immunoSEQ multiplex PCR, yet TCRdb's version contains in-frame clones alone and is incomplete. The table shows 4,000 or so clones, with about 70% occurring only once. Sequenced: ileal tissue. These receptors originate from an adult with Crohn's disease.

The chain joins TRBV9 to TRBJ2-2; unclear D gene. Per germline, CDR1 SGDLS and CDR2 YYNGEE. Trimming pared 4 bases from V and 4 bases from J, leaving 11 bases between. This CDR3 contains 14 residues. The DNA of the CDR3 is TGTGCCAGCAGCCTACGGTCTTTCACCGGGGAGCTGTTTTTT. As protein: CASSLRSFTGELFF. Combining the CDR3 with reference TRBV9 and TRBJ2-2 gives the whole variable domain DSGVTQTPKHLITATGQRVTLRCSPRSGDLSVYWYQQSLDQGLQFLIQYYNGEERAKGNILERFSAQQFPDLHSELNLSSLELGDSALYFCASSLRSFTGELFFGEGSRLTVL.

The chain has TRBV4-1 and TRBJ2-1; 13 bases agree with TRBD2. V lost 4 bases, J lost 0 bases, and 12 bases stayed unmatched. Germline-derived CDR1 and CDR2 are MGHRA and YSYEKL. There are 20 residues in the CDR3. The CDR3 coding sequence is TGCGCCAGCAGCCCGACAACTAGCGGGAGGGTTCTCGACTCCTACAATGAGCAGTTCTTC. It specifies CASSPTTSGRVLDSYNEQFF.

This chain joins TRBV6-1 and TRBJ1-2; no firm D call. The V and J ends lost 2 bases and 4 bases respectively, with 11 bases between them. In germline, CDR1 is MNHNS, CDR2 SASEGT. The CDR3 spans 14 residues. As DNA, the CDR3 is TGTGCCAGCAGTGAACTGGCTCCCCGCTATGGCTACACCTTC. Its protein is CASSELAPRYGYTF.

This clone was picked up a small number of times. CDR3 in DNA: TGTGCCAGCCGGGGGAACACTGAAGCTTTCTTT. Its protein product is CASRGNTEAFF. V is TRBV2 and J is TRBJ1-1; no firm D call. This CDR3 spans 11 amino acids. Per the germline V gene, CDR1 is SNHLY and CDR2 is FYNNEI. The V and J ends lost 8 bases and 1 base respectively, with 5 bases between them.

V gene TRBV9 combines with J gene TRBJ1-2; 11 positions match TRBD1. Losses at the gene ends were 0 bases for V and 14 bases for J; bases not matched to a gene: 12. The germline V gene has CDR1 SGDLS and CDR2 YYNGEE. This CDR3 is built from 15 residues. The CDR3 nucleotides are TGTGCCAGCAGCGTAGTAGCCGGACAGGGGGCGCCGGATACCTTC. Protein product: CASSVVAGQGAPDTF.

The gene calls are TRBV2 and TRBJ2-5; 7 positions match TRBD1. V shed 8 bases and J 5 bases; nucleotides not matched to a gene: 14. The CDR3 contains 15 residues. CDR1 is SNHLY and CDR2 is FYNNEI in the germline V gene. The CDR3 sequence: CASVVEGGAGETQYF. The CDR3 bases are TGTGCCAGCGTAGTGGAAGGGGGCGCCGGGGAGACCCAGTACTTC.

V usage is TRBV5-4 and J usage is TRBJ1-1; 8 bases fit TRBD1. This CDR3 has 13 residues. Germline trimming cut 0 bases from V and 10 bases from J; bases unmatched to any gene: 5. In germline, CDR1 is SGHNT, CDR2 YYREEE (reference sequence). The CDR3 region is CASSLETGDGAFF. Written as DNA, the CDR3 is TGTGCCAGCAGCTTGGAGACAGGGGATGGAGCTTTCTTT.

This clone was seen a few times. The chain combines TRBV19 with TRBJ2-3, with 8 bases lining up with TRBD1. V was clipped by 5 bases and J by 1 base; unmatched bases: 5. The CDR3 loop spans 15 amino acids. CDR1 and CDR2 (germline): LNHDA, SQIVND (reference sequence). The DNA of the CDR3 is TGTGCCAGTAGTCAACCGGGACAGGGCACAGATACGCAGTATTTT. Its translation: CASSQPGQGTDTQYF.

V is TRBV30 and J is TRBJ2-5; 7 nucleotides agree with TRBD2. The CDR3 covers 12 residues. Germline-derived CDR1 and CDR2 are GTSNPN and SVGIG (reference sequence). The V gene end was trimmed by 4 bases and the J gene end by 11 bases; junction bases not matched to a gene: 10. The CDR3 DNA sequence: TGTGCCTGGAAAACCATCCCGGGACTACAGTACTTC. Protein sequence: CAWKTIPGLQYF.

The J gene is TRBJ2-5, the V gene TRBV7-2, with a possible D match to TRBD2 (5 bases). Germline CDR1 reads SGHTA; CDR2 reads FQGNSA. The CDR3 is made up of 15 amino acids. V was shortened by 5 bases and J by 1 base, with 14 bases between the two germline ends. The CDR3 loop is CASSPRPSFQETQYF. The CDR3 region has the DNA TGTGCCAGCAGCCCTCGACCTAGCTTCCAAGAGACCCAGTACTTC.

V usage is TRBV7-9 and J usage is TRBJ2-3, with D possibly TRBD1 on 7 matching bases. Germline loops: CDR1 SEHNR, CDR2 FQNEAQ (reference sequence). V was clipped by 8 bases and J by 2 bases, with 20 bases between them. The CDR3 extends over 16 amino acids. Here the CDR3 reads CASSRGQGGPTDTQYF. The CDR3 nucleotides read TGTGCCAGCTCCCGCGGGCAGGGGGGCCCCACAGATACGCAGTATTTT.

V usage is TRBV28 and J usage is TRBJ2-7, with 9 nucleotides matching TRBD2. This CDR3 region has 20 residues. Germline V gene sequence: CDR1 MDHEN, CDR2 SYDVKM. Trimming cost V 6 bases and J 5 bases; bases outside gene matches: 26. The CDR3 sequence: CASSRAGVGAAGGAGNEQYV. The CDR3 coding sequence is TGTGCCAGCAGCCGAGCTGGGGTTGGGGCGGCGGGAGGGGCCGGCAACGAGCAGTACGTC.

The genes are TRBV14 and TRBJ1-2, with TRBD1 matching 9 bases. Per germline, CDR1 SGHDN and CDR2 FVKESK. The CDR3 contains 16 residues. With 0 bases clipped from V and 6 bases from J, the junction kept 8 bases outside the gene matches. The CDR3 DNA reads TGTGCCAGCAGCCAAGATCGGTCCCGGACAGGGGATGGCTACACCTTC. This gives the protein CASSQDRSRTGDGYTF. Full variable domain (missing parts from reference TRBV14 and TRBJ1-2): EAGVTQFPSHSVIEKGQTVTLRCDPISGHDNLYWYRRVMGKEIKFLLHFVKESKQDESGMPNNRFLAERTGGTYSTLKVQPAELEDSGVYFCASSQDRSRTGDGYTFGSGTRLTVV.

This chain uses TRBV19 with TRBJ2-5, with D perhaps matching TRBD2 (5 bases). The CDR3 sequence is 13 residues long. The germline V gene encodes CDR1 LNHDA and CDR2 SQIVND (reference sequence). Trimming cost V 2 bases and J 5 bases, with 9 bases left between them. Written as DNA, the CDR3 is TGTGCCAGTAGTATACGGGGAAGCGAGACCCAGTACTTC. Amino acids: CASSIRGSETQYF.

The rearrangement joins TRBV11-2 to TRBJ2-3, with D hard to call. V was cut by 5 bases and J by 0 bases, with 15 bases left in between. The CDR3 has 16 residues. Germline CDR1 SGHAT, CDR2 FQNNGV. The CDR3 region is CASSPARSPSTDTQYF. The CDR3 coding sequence is TGTGCCAGCAGCCCCGCGCGCTCTCCTAGCACAGATACGCAGTATTTT.